These 14 T cell receptor beta chains were all obtained from the same sample, sequenced in a study of T cells after posttransplantation cyclophosphamide. Profiling relied on immunoSEQ multiplex PCR, and the TCRdb table lists in-frame clones only, not all of them. Sampling found about 38,000 clones, none seen once. The source material was PBMCs. These receptors were taken from a man aged 25-45 years in good health and a related stem cell transplant donor.

Many counts were recorded for this clone. The chain carries TRBV27 and TRBJ1-2; D might be TRBD1 (6 bases). In germline, CDR1 is MNHEY, CDR2 SMNVEV (reference sequence). V was clipped by 3 bases and J by 2 bases, with 13 bases between them. The CDR3 runs 15 residues. The CDR3 region has the DNA TGTGCCAGCAGTTTTACAGGACAGATGAACTATGGCTACACCTTC. Amino acid sequence: CASSFTGQMNYGYTF.

V gene TRBV25-1 combines with J gene TRBJ2-4; D may be TRBD1 (6 bases). Germline V gene lookup returns CDR1 MGHDK and CDR2 SYGVNS. The CDR3 covers 15 residues. The ends were cut back, 3 bases at V and 0 bases at J, with 9 bases in the middle. The CDR3 region has the DNA TGTGCCAGCAGTGATGCAGGGGCAGCCAAAAACATTCAGTACTTC. Its translation is CASSDAGAAKNIQYF.

Many counts were recorded for this clone. V and J are TRBV19 and TRBJ1-5; a possible D gene is TRBD1 (6 bases). Trimming left V 3 bases short and J 2 bases short, with 23 bases between. The CDR3 loop spans 19 amino acids. CDR1 and CDR2 from the germline V gene are LNHDA and SQIVND (reference sequence). The CDR3 bases are TGTGCCAGTAGTATGGGTATCGGGGGGCCCGCGGGGGGCAATCAGCCCCAGCATTTT. As protein: CASSMGIGGPAGGNQPQHF.

In this sample, this clone turned up many times. This rearrangement joins TRBV6-2 or TRBV6-3 to TRBJ2-7, with unresolved D. CDR1 is MNHEY and CDR2 is SVGEGT in the germline V gene. Trimming took 2 bases from V and 3 from J, leaving 17 bases between them. The length of the CDR3 is 16 residues. This CDR3 reads CASSYRRLAGSYEQYF. Here the CDR3 DNA reads TGTGCCAGCAGTTACCGGCGATTAGCTGGAAGCTACGAGCAGTACTTC.

This clone was seen repeatedly, ten times or more. This chain connects TRBV11-3 to TRBJ1-6; 9 bases align to TRBD1. The V and J ends lost 5 bases and 6 bases, in that order; junction bases with no gene match: 2. The CDR3 has 14 residues. Germline CDR1 and CDR2: SGHNT and YENEEA. CDR3 protein: CASSQGQGNSPLHF. The CDR3 region has the DNA TGTGCCAGCAGCCAGGGACAGGGTAATTCACCCCTCCACTTT.

This clone has a count of ten or more. V usage is TRBV12-3 or TRBV12-4 and J usage is TRBJ2-2; 8 bases are shared with TRBD1. J lost 3 bases, V lost 6 bases, and 3 bases had no gene match. The CDR3 contains 14 residues. The CDR3 here is CASSEDRDTGELFF. CDR3 nucleotides: TGTGCCAGCAGCGAGGACAGGGACACCGGGGAGCTGTTTTTT.

This clone was counted at least ten times. The V gene is TRBV6-1, the J gene TRBJ1-3; possible D gene TRBD1, 6 bases. Germline CDR1 is MNHNS and CDR2 is SASEGT. V was cut by 2 bases and J by 0 bases, with 8 bases left in between. The CDR3 sequence is 15 residues long. CDR3 nucleotides: TGTGCCAGCAGTGAATTGGGGGCCTCTGGAAACACCATATATTTT. Its protein is CASSELGASGNTIYF.

This clone was detected ten times or more. V gene TRBV6-4 combines with J gene TRBJ2-1; 8 nucleotides align to TRBD2. Losses at the gene ends were 2 bases for V and 7 bases for J; bases not matched to a gene: 7. This CDR3 contains 15 residues. CDR1 is MRHNA and CDR2 is SNTAGT in the germline V gene. The CDR3: CASSDGAGETNEQFF. The DNA for the CDR3 is TGTGCCAGCAGTGACGGAGCGGGGGAAACAAATGAGCAGTTCTTC.

This clone was observed at least ten times. The J gene is TRBJ2-7, the V gene TRBV5-4, with TRBD2 matching 8 bases. From germline, CDR1 is SGHNT and CDR2 YYREEE (reference sequence). The V and J ends lost 9 bases and 5 bases, in that order; junction bases with no gene match: 13. This CDR3 contains 14 residues. The DNA of the CDR3 is TGTGCCACCGCACATGGCGGGGGGCGAGACGAGCAGTACTTC. This encodes CATAHGGGRDEQYF. Drawing the rest from reference TRBV5-4 and TRBJ2-7, the complete variable domain is ETGVTQSPTHLIKTRGQQVTLRCSSQSGHNTVSWYQQALGQGPQFIFQYYREEENGRGNFPPRFSGLQFPNYSSELNVNALELDDSALYLCATAHGGGRDEQYFGPGTRLTVT.

This clone was seen at least ten times. The chain joins TRBV6-1 to TRBJ1-1, with D uncertain. Trimming pared 4 bases from V and 1 base from J, leaving 13 bases between. Germline lookup yields CDR1 MNHNS and CDR2 SASEGT. There are 15 residues in the CDR3. The DNA of the CDR3 is TGTGCCAGCAGTGCGGAGGTTGCTAGGAACACTGAAGCTTTCTTT. It translates to CASSAEVARNTEAFF.

This clone was counted at least ten times. The genes are TRBV2 and TRBJ1-1, with unresolved D. Trimming removed 3 bases at V and 8 bases at J, with 13 bases between. Germline-derived CDR1 and CDR2 are SNHLY and FYNNEI. The CDR3 has 13 residues. The CDR3 region is CASSDGTVQEAFF. CDR3 DNA: TGTGCCAGCAGTGATGGTACGGTACAGGAAGCTTTCTTT.

This clone was picked up many times. This chain uses TRBV5-1 with TRBJ2-7; 9 nucleotides agree with TRBD1. Per the germline V gene, CDR1 is SGHRS and CDR2 is YFSETQ. The junction had 6 bases not matched to a gene; V was cut back by 2 bases and J by 0 bases. The CDR3 is 16 residues long. CDR3 nucleotides: TGCGCCAGCAGCTTCTCCGGGACAGGGCGCTCCTACGAGCAGTACTTC. Residues: CASSFSGTGRSYEQYF.

This clone was picked up many times. The rearrangement joins TRBV7-8 to TRBJ1-1; the match to TRBD1 covers 9 bases. This CDR3 is 15 amino acids long. CDR1 SGHVS and CDR2 FQNEAQ come from the germline V gene. V dropped 4 bases and J dropped 1; count of bases not matched to a gene: 4. CDR3 sequence (DNA): TGTGCCAGCAGCTGGGACAGGGAGAAGAACACTGAAGCTTTCTTT. This encodes CASSWDREKNTEAFF.

This clone was seen at least ten times. This chain joins TRBV6-1 and TRBJ2-3; tentative D call: TRBD1 (6 bases). Deletions cut 7 bases from V and 0 bases from J, with 14 bases between. The CDR3 spans 15 residues. CDR1 is MNHNS and CDR2 is SASEGT in the germline V gene. CDR3 in DNA: TGTGCCAGCACTCAAATGGGACATAGCACAGATACGCAGTATTTT. This codes for CASTQMGHSTDTQYF.